Shown below are 9 T cell receptor beta chains from a single sample sequenced in a study of human T cells and chemical hapten exposure. TCRdb re-called the 5' RACE reads through MiXCR, storing one row per CDR3 protein. There are more than 140,000 distinct CDR3 sequences in the sample; around 4% occur only once, and around 1.5% lies in the top ten. Extraction yielded total RNA from whole blood (unfractionated). The origin of the receptors is a female donor in good health.

Points on this clonotype: The conserved phenylalanine or tryptophan normally closing the CDR3 is absent here, so this likely arose from a read error. The V gene is TRBV19, the J gene TRBJ1-2; possibly TRBD1 for D (5 bases). V dropped 9 bases and J dropped 4 bases, with 15 bases sitting between them. The CDR3 is 13 amino acids. Germline lookup yields CDR1 LNHDA and CDR2 SQIVND (reference sequence). The CDR3 loop reads CASSGLTSYGYTL. DNA of the CDR3: TGTGCCAGCTCGGGACTGACCAGCTATGGCTACACCCTC.

The table lists this clonotype with many counts. The V gene is TRBV15, the J gene TRBJ2-5; D unclear. Per germline, CDR1 LNHNV and CDR2 YYDKDF (reference sequence). V was clipped by 0 bases and J by 5 bases, with 13 bases between them. The CDR3 loop spans 15 amino acids. The DNA of the CDR3 is TGTGCCACCAGCAGAGATCTAGTGGATTTGGAGACCCAGTACTTC. Protein sequence: CATSRDLVDLETQYF.

The gene calls are TRBV3-1 and TRBJ2-2; 7 bases match TRBD1. Germline loops: CDR1 LGHDT, CDR2 YNNKEL (reference sequence). V lost 8 bases and J lost 5; bases outside the gene matches: 8. The CDR3 is made up of 14 amino acids. The CDR3 is CASARTGETGELFF. CDR3 nucleotides: TGTGCCAGCGCTAGAACAGGGGAAACCGGGGAGCTGTTTTTT.

This clonotype was seen a few times. This chain joins TRBV12-5 and TRBJ2-7; 8 nucleotides align to TRBD2. Germline CDR1 is LGHNT and CDR2 is FRNRAP. CDR3 length: 14 residues. The V segment lost 3 bases and the J segment 3 bases; nucleotides outside the gene matches: 4. The CDR3 nucleotides read TGTGCTAGTGGTTTAAGCGGGGGAATCTACGAGCAGTACTTC. This translates into CASGLSGGIYEQYF.

This clonotype was observed at least ten times. The DNA for the CDR3 is TGCAGTGCTCACCCGGGGGGCTCAGATACGCAGTATTTT. This translates into CSAHPGGSDTQYF. J is TRBJ2-3 and V is TRBV20-1; tentatively, D is TRBD2 (7 bases). The CDR3 is made up of 13 amino acids. V was shortened by 5 bases and J by 4 bases, with 13 bases between the two germline ends. Germline assignment: CDR1 DFQATT and CDR2 SNEGSKA (reference sequence).

This clonotype was seen ten or more times. The chain employs TRBV6-6 and TRBJ1-2, with D uncertain. The germline gives CDR1 MNHNY, CDR2 SVGAGI (reference sequence). The CDR3 consists of 13 residues. The V gene lost 0 bases and the J gene lost 8 bases, with 10 bases spanning the gap. The CDR3 loop is CASSYSIVEGYTF. CDR3 sequence (DNA): TGTGCCAGCAGTTACTCGATAGTAGAGGGCTACACCTTC.

This clonotype was counted ten times or more. The chain employs TRBV19 and TRBJ1-1; TRBD1 might be the D (6 bases). The CDR3 is 14 residues long. Trimming removed 1 base at V and 5 bases at J, with 11 bases between. The germline V gene has CDR1 LNHDA and CDR2 SQIVND (reference sequence). CDR3 coding DNA: TGTGCCAGTAGTATAGGGGACATTGGGACTGAAGCTTTCTTT. Translation: CASSIGDIGTEAFF.

The rearrangement uses TRBV29-1 and TRBJ2-5; 10 bases line up with TRBD1. CDR1 is SQVTM and CDR2 is ANQGSEA in the germline V gene. CDR3 size: 14 residues. Losses at the gene ends were 5 bases for V and 6 bases for J; bases not matched to a gene: 9. In DNA, the CDR3 is TGCAGCGTTCCGGGACAGGGGTTTGGAAAGACCCAGTACTTC. This sequence encodes CSVPGQGFGKTQYF. The variable domain in full, with the rest retrieved from reference TRBV29-1 and TRBJ2-5, is SAVISQKPSRDICQRGTSLTIQCQVDSQVTMMFWYRQQPGQSLTLIATANQGSEATYESGFVIDKFPISRPNLTFSTLTVSNMSPEDSSIYLCSVPGQGFGKTQYFGPGTRLLVL.

This clonotype was seen many times. The CDR3 protein is CASSPGLAGGTGETQYF. DNA for the CDR3: TGTGCCAGCAGTCCGGGACTAGCGGGTGGTACGGGGGAGACCCAGTACTTC. The gene calls are TRBV2 and TRBJ2-5; 12 nucleotides line up with TRBD2. The CDR3 has 17 amino acids. The germline V gene has CDR1 SNHLY and CDR2 FYNNEI. Trimming took 5 bases from V and 5 from J; bases not matched to a gene: 12.